The 10 T cell receptor beta chains below all came from one sample that was sequenced in a study of Tregs in tolerant kidney transplant recipients. Only in-frame clones appear in the TCRdb table, and some are missing; sequencing was by immunoSEQ multiplex PCR. The sample yields approximately 81,000 clones, about 91% seen once. Mixed chimerism was transient after nonmyeloablative marrow transplants from related graft donors. Specimen: CD4+ T cells from blood (PBMCs), collected 24 months after the transplant. All receptors derive from a human patient who received a combined kidney and bone marrow transplant. Some T cells may have originated in the graft donor.

The chain carries TRBV30 and TRBJ2-5; D is possibly TRBD1 or TRBD2 (6 bases each). The V and J ends lost 5 bases and 7 bases respectively, with 14 bases between them. Germline values: CDR1 GTSNPN, CDR2 SVGIG (reference sequence). CDR3 length: 12 residues. The CDR3 reads CAWGGGRGTQYF. The CDR3 nucleotides are TGTGCCTGGGGTGGGGGGCGAGGGACCCAGTACTTC.

The chain links TRBV18 to TRBJ1-3; the D gene is possibly TRBD1 (6 bases). Germline CDR1 is KGHSH and CDR2 is LQKENI. Trimming took off 2 bases at V and 2 bases at J, with 13 bases between the two ends. The CDR3 is made up of 16 amino acids. The DNA for the CDR3 is TGTGCCAGCTCACCAAAACAGGGATCGACTGGAAACACCATATATTTT. Encoded protein: CASSPKQGSTGNTIYF.

The genes are TRBV21-1 and TRBJ2-7; the table's D call TRBD2 went unverified against the DNA. TRBV21-1 is noted as a pseudogene. CDR3 size: 11 residues. CDR3 amino acids: CASNRGAEQYF. CDR3 DNA: TGTGCCAGCAACCGGGGTGCAGAGCAGTACTTC.

In this sample, this clone turned up once. The CDR3, as DNA: TGCGCCAGCAGCCAAGAGCCAGTCATAACCGCTAACTATGGCTACACCTTC. This codes for CASSQEPVITANYGYTF. The J gene is TRBJ1-2, the V gene TRBV4-3; D is unresolved. This CDR3 has 17 amino acids. Trimming cost V 0 bases and J 0 bases, with 14 bases left between them. Germline CDR1 and CDR2: LGHNA and YSLEER.

The rearrangement uses TRBV7-2 and TRBJ2-3; TRBD2 matches 13 bases. The CDR3 consists of 17 residues. Germline V gives CDR1 SGHTA, CDR2 FQGNSA. V lost 2 bases to trimming and J lost 0 bases; unmatched junction nucleotides: 2. CDR3 DNA: TGTGCCAGCAGCTTAAGACTAGCGGGGGGCAGCACAGATACGCAGTATTTT. Protein sequence: CASSLRLAGGSTDTQYF.

This chain joins TRBV27 and TRBJ1-6; 8 bases align to TRBD1. This CDR3 has 20 residues. Germline V lookup: CDR1 MNHEY, CDR2 SMNVEV (reference sequence). The junction had 19 bases not matched to a gene; V was cut back by 3 bases and J by 6 bases. The CDR3 DNA reads TGTGCCAGCAGTTTCTATCCCCCCCCCGGGACAGGATTCCCTAATTCACCCCTCCACTTT. Protein: CASSFYPPPGTGFPNSPLHF.

The chain uses TRBV9 and TRBJ1-3, with a tentative D call TRBD1 (6 bases). The CDR3 length is 16 residues. V was shortened by 10 bases and J by 1 base, with 21 bases between the two germline ends. Germline loops: CDR1 SGDLS, CDR2 YYNGEE. The CDR3: CAPRGTGSSSGNTIYF. DNA of the CDR3: TGTGCCCCCAGGGGAACAGGGTCGAGTTCTGGAAACACCATATATTTT.

The chain has TRBV30 and TRBJ2-3, with TRBD1 matching over 8 bases. The CDR3 runs 14 residues. J gave up 5 bases and V 4 bases, and 8 bases lay outside the gene matches. CDR1 is GTSNPN, CDR2 SVGIG, per germline (reference sequence). As DNA, the CDR3 is TGTGCCTGGAACCTGGACAGGGCACAAGATACGCAGTATTTT. Its translation is CAWNLDRAQDTQYF.

The V call is TRBV5-1, the J call TRBJ2-1; weak D call: TRBD1 (6 bases). V was trimmed by 1 base and J by 5 bases, leaving 10 bases between them. CDR1 SGHRS and CDR2 YFSETQ come from the germline V gene. The CDR3 has 14 residues. CDR3 protein: CASSLWDNDNEQFF. The CDR3 DNA reads as TGCGCCAGCAGCTTGTGGGACAACGACAATGAGCAGTTCTTC. Full variable domain (remainder filled in from reference TRBV5-1 and TRBJ2-1): KAGVTQTPRYLIKTRGQQVTLSCSPISGHRSVSWYQQTPGQGLQFLFEYFSETQRNKGNFPGRFSGRQFSNSRSEMNVSTLELGDSALYLCASSLWDNDNEQFFGPGTRLTVL.

This clone was detected only once. The rearrangement joins TRBV6-5 to TRBJ1-5; D not resolved. The CDR3 is 13 amino acids. V lost 8 bases to trimming and J lost 6 bases, with 14 bases between them. CDR1 and CDR2 from the germline V gene are MNHEY and SVGAGI. As DNA, the CDR3 is TGTGCCAGCGGGAGGGAGGTCGGTCAGCCCCAGCATTTT. Translated, it gives CASGREVGQPQHF.